The T cell receptor (beta chain) described here comes from a study of cytomegalovirus exposure and HLA in healthy donors. A multiplex PCR was run with 60 Vbeta primers and 13 Jbeta primers. Produced via immunoSEQ multiplex PCR; TCRdb's table is partial and in-frame only. In the table there are roughly 150,000 clones, over 70% of which are singletons. The J segment lost 6 bases and the V segment lost 1 base, leaving 7 bases of the junction unmatched. Germline V gene sequence: CDR1 SGHRS, CDR2 YFSETQ. This CDR3 is 15 amino acids long. The chain uses TRBV5-1 and TRBJ2-1; 7 bases fit TRBD2. What was sequenced was PBMCs. This clonotype was sampled from a woman aged 40 to 55 in good health and CMV-seronegative. The CDR3 DNA sequence: TGCGCCAGCAGCTTGATGTCTAGCGGACTCAATGAGCAGTTCTTC. It codes for CASSLMSSGLNEQFF.